This entry concerns a single TCR beta chain. The CDR3 runs 15 residues. Germline V gene lookup returns CDR1 SGHTA and CDR2 FQGNSA. Trimming stripped 5 bases from V and 1 base from J, with 14 bases between. Repertoires were generated with immunoSEQ multiplex PCR, while TCRdb's copy carries only in-frame clones and drops some. The repertoire holds 200,000 to 250,000 clones, with roughly four fifths as singletons. These data come from a study of blood T cell repertoires in COVID-19. Study-wide context: Sample material is recorded as cDNA or gDNA derived from T cells, B-cell-depleted T cells, or PBMCs.

Sequenced: peripheral blood. The V and J genes are TRBV7-2 and TRBJ1-1, with D perhaps matching TRBD1 (6 bases). This TCR derives from an elderly woman with COVID-19, enrolled during active disease. DNA for the CDR3: TGTGCCAGCAGCATAGGGGGGCTTGGGAACACTGAAGCTTTCTTT. Amino acids: CASSIGGLGNTEAFF.